One TCR beta chain is described in this entry. What this receptor recognizes is not known. The junction departs from the called germline gene at one end, perhaps through a read error. These data originate in a study of shared clonotypes between healthy human individuals (dated by TCRdb to the early 2020s). A note on the overall study: Three men and two women, aged 18 to 49 years, made up the cohort. Per donor, three plates each were used for CD4 naive and CD4 memory, two for CD8 naive, and one for CD8 memory. To estimate repertoire size and how much clonotypes are shared between individuals, the study performed deep sequencing of blood TCR repertoires from roughly five healthy adults. To increase sequencing depth and limit assay-specific biases, TCR repertoire library preparation and sequencing were carried out by different laboratories using diverse techniques. Between about 0.85 and 9.5 billion PBMCs per donor were obtained by leukapheresis. What the study reported, not specific to this receptor: Sharing across four donors was observed for roughly 5.4% of naive CD4, about 3.2% of naive CD8, about 2.5% of memory CD4, and approximately 0.41% of memory CD8 clonotypes. Pairwise subsampling led to the expectation that sequencing depth would affect the degree of clonotype sharing among donors. Even with the large sequencing depth, rarefaction of the sorted-subset datasets indicated that sequencing was incomplete. Estimated clonotype richness was generally larger for naive than for memory subsets. Only blood was sampled, and tissue TCR repertoires likely differ from those in blood. The genetic and exposure-history diversity represented was limited by the small number of donors. Clonotypes shared by all four sorted-subset donors showed higher generation probabilities than non-shared clonotypes.

The germline V gene (reference sequence) sets CDR1 to GTSNPN and CDR2 to SVGIG. The CDR3 starts with the cysteine, ends with the phenylalanine, and has 12 residues. The read is trimmed to its CDR3 DNA, 36 bases read in frame from base 1. Using the deep immunoSEQ assay, multiplex PCR amplified TCR CDR3 regions from genomic DNA. Extracted genomic DNA from each cell subset was distributed evenly across all wells of several immunoSEQ 96-well plates, and each plate was treated as a replicate. Each replicate PCR for sorted subsets received about 180 ng genomic DNA, equal to around 32,000 T cell genomes. The purified libraries were quantified using a Qubit 3.0 fluorometer, sized with a Bioanalyzer 2100, and then quantified again using the KAPA Library Quantification kit. Each immunoSEQ 96-well plate was sequenced on its own single-read 150-cycle Illumina NextSeq 550 flow cell. The original methods were these. Because the immunoSEQ output held only junctional sequences and lacked quality scores, the filtering could not match the filtering applied to full-length reads. To assign V/J genes and CDR3, sequences were annotated against IMGT germline references using PyIR, a Python wrapper for IgBLAST v1.9. Reads with weak V/J assignments (E-value above 1e-6), missing CDR3, stop codons, out-of-frame junctions, or ambiguous translated residues were removed. A V3J clonotype was defined by an identical inferred V gene, J gene, and CDR3 amino acid sequence. Percentage overlap between repertoires was computed as shared unique clonotypes divided by the size of the smaller repertoire. Three approaches were used to assess repertoire richness: RTK rarefaction, the Chao1 estimator, and Recon v2.1 estimates of unobserved clonotypes. OLGA was used to compute generation probabilities for all TCRbeta clonotypes that the gDNA method yielded from a few donors. TCRdb holds this immuneACCESS table with in-frame rearrangements only. Some clones are missing; in checked studies, unresolved V genes explain under half, and the rest has no known cause. D and trimming come from the DNA, and the V and J calls and clone size come from that table. This sample has a few million clones in its table, and about 94% of those were observed once. The ten largest clones capture about 1.7% of the sample.

CD8 naive samples were CD45RO-negative cells positively selected for CCR7, giving a CD45RA+CCR7+ population that excluded TemRA cells. Healthy HIV-negative adults with no recently reported acute infections or vaccinations were included as donors. Only Caucasian adults living in Nashville, Tennessee, USA were represented among the donors. Blood was obtained by leukapheresis, after which PBMCs were separated by Ficoll-Histopaque density gradient centrifugation and cryopreserved in liquid nitrogen vapor phase. Analytical flow cytometry was used to check the purity and quantity of each magnetically sorted T cell population. Each sorted fraction had its genomic DNA isolated and then quantified by UV absorbance on a Nanodrop 2000c.

Sequencing was performed on naive CD8+ T cells from PBMCs. The cell subset or site label corresponds to: CD45RA+CCR7+. The rearranged chain carries TRBV30 and TRBJ1-4; the D segment could be TRBD1, given 5 matching bases. The clonotype was recovered from a man aged 18 to 35 in good health. Some clones in this sample may be carry-over from other donors' samples. Read as DNA, the sequence is TGCGAGGGGCGCCCGTTTAATGAAAAACTGTTTTTT. This sequence encodes CEGRPFNEKLFF.